These 32 T cell receptor beta chains were all obtained from the same sample, sequenced in a study of blood T cell repertoires in COVID-19. Data came from immunoSEQ multiplex PCR; TCRdb stores just in-frame clones and leaves some out. Of 200,000 to 250,000 clones in the sample, approximately 80% were seen once. Sequencing input: peripheral blood. The receptors were gathered from a human donor in a cohort sampled during active COVID-19.

This clone was counted once. The chain couples TRBV19 to TRBJ2-2; D is possibly TRBD2 (5 bases). CDR1 LNHDA and CDR2 SQIVND come from the germline V gene (reference sequence). The V and J ends lost 7 bases and 5 bases respectively, with 23 bases between them. CDR3 size: 17 residues. The CDR3 DNA follows: TGTGCCAGTATCCCGGGCCAGATGAGGGAGTATACCGGGGAGCTGTTTTTT. Encoded protein: CASIPGQMREYTGELFF. Supplemented by reference TRBV19 and TRBJ2-2, the full variable domain reads DGGITQSPKYLFRKEGQNVTLSCEQNLNHDAMYWYRQDPGQGLRLIYYSQIVNDFQKGDIAEGYSVSREKKESFPLTVTSAQKNPTAFYLCASIPGQMREYTGELFFGEGSRLTVL.

The V and J genes are TRBV6-5 and TRBJ2-7; perhaps TRBD2 as D (7 bases). V was trimmed by 6 bases and J by 2 bases, leaving 14 bases between them. Germline lookup yields CDR1 MNHEY and CDR2 SVGAGI. This CDR3 contains 14 residues. The CDR3 DNA is TGTGCCAGCAGGCGGGAGAACAGGGCCTACGAGCAGTACTTC. Translated, it gives CASRRENRAYEQYF.

This clone was detected a few times. V usage is TRBV27 and J usage is TRBJ1-2, with D unresolved. V was trimmed by 0 bases and J by 4 bases, leaving 6 bases between them. CDR1 and CDR2 from the germline V gene are MNHEY and SMNVEV (reference sequence). This CDR3 has 13 residues. CDR3 sequence: CASSLSTGYGYTF. In DNA form, the CDR3 reads TGTGCCAGCAGTTTATCGACGGGCTATGGCTACACCTTC.

This sequence joins TRBV2 and TRBJ1-6, with TRBD1 identical over 7 bases. Germline V gene sequence: CDR1 SNHLY, CDR2 FYNNEI. After removal of 6 bases from V and 9 bases from J, the junction contained 8 bases not matched to a gene. The CDR3 totals 14 residues. CDR3 amino acids: CASRIGTEGSPLHF. Here the CDR3 DNA reads TGTGCCAGCAGGATCGGGACAGAGGGTTCACCCCTCCACTTT. The full variable domain, its missing parts supplied by reference TRBV2 and TRBJ1-6, is EPEVTQTPSHQVTQMGQEVILRCVPISNHLYFYWYRQILGQKVEFLVSFYNNEISEKSEIFDDQFSVERPDGSNFTLKIRSTKLEDSAMYFCASRIGTEGSPLHFGNGTRLTVT.

V gene TRBV2 combines with J gene TRBJ2-4, with TRBD2 matching over 10 bases. Trimming cost V 5 bases and J 11 bases; bases outside gene matches: 9. This CDR3 has 14 residues. The germline CDR1 and CDR2 sequences are SNHLY and FYNNEI. The CDR3 sequence: CASSLGLAGAVQYF. The CDR3 bases are TGTGCCAGCAGTCTCGGGCTAGCGGGGGCTGTTCAGTACTTC.

DNA for the CDR3: TGTGCCAGCAGTTTTATAGCGGGGGGAACCGGGGAGCTGTTTTTT. This sequence encodes CASSFIAGGTGELFF. The rearrangement joins TRBV27 to TRBJ2-2; 10 bases map to TRBD2. J was trimmed by 5 bases and V by 3 bases; bases with no gene match: 3. Germline-derived CDR1 and CDR2 are MNHEY and SMNVEV (reference sequence). There are 15 residues in the CDR3.

The rearrangement links TRBV28 to TRBJ1-1; perhaps TRBD1 as D (5 bases). Germline assignment: CDR1 MDHEN and CDR2 SYDVKM. Trimming took off 5 bases at V and 0 bases at J, with 16 bases between the two ends. CDR3 length equals 16 residues. The CDR3 loop reads CASSPLTGVLNTEAFF. DNA of the CDR3: TGTGCCAGCAGTCCACTAACGGGGGTTTTGAACACTGAAGCTTTCTTT. Supplemented by reference TRBV28 and TRBJ1-1, the full variable domain reads DVKVTQSSRYLVKRTGEKVFLECVQDMDHENMFWYRQDPGLGLRLIYFSYDVKMKEKGDIPEGYSVSREKKERFSLILESASTNQTSMYLCASSPLTGVLNTEAFFGQGTRLTVV.

This chain uses TRBV28 with TRBJ1-6; D might be TRBD1 (5 bases). CDR1 MDHEN and CDR2 SYDVKM come from the germline V gene. The CDR3 totals 15 residues. The V end was cut by 9 bases, the J end by 6 bases, with 18 bases between. The CDR3 DNA is TGTGCCAGTACGGGGGGACTTGAGGGTAATTCACCCCTCCACTTT. This gives the protein CASTGGLEGNSPLHF.

The chain combines TRBV5-1 with TRBJ2-7; TRBD1 aligns across 7 bases. Losses at the gene ends were 4 bases for V and 6 bases for J; bases not matched to a gene: 10. CDR1 is SGHRS, CDR2 YFSETQ, per germline. The CDR3 is 14 residues long. CDR3 nucleotide sequence: TGCGCCAGCAGCGTTCGGGACAGTGGCTCCGAGCAGTACTTC. Amino acids: CASSVRDSGSEQYF.

This clone occurred a few times. The J gene is TRBJ1-2, the V gene TRBV20-1; D call uncertain. Germline V gene sequence: CDR1 DFQATT, CDR2 SNEGSKA (reference sequence). The CDR3 sequence is 16 residues long. V lost 3 bases and J lost 6, with 23 bases in between. The CDR3 here is CSASGLNSLWRDGYTF. CDR3 in DNA: TGCAGTGCTAGTGGACTCAATTCTCTCTGGAGGGATGGCTACACCTTC.

The V call is TRBV3-1 (or the pseudogene TRBV3-2), the J call TRBJ2-7; the match to TRBD1 covers 8 bases. The CDR3 consists of 15 residues. The V and J ends lost 0 bases and 2 bases, in that order; junction bases with no gene match: 3. Germline CDR1 reads LGHDT; CDR2 reads YNNKEL (reference sequence). CDR3 sequence: CASSQDWDRPYEQYF. CDR3 nucleotide sequence: TGTGCCAGCAGCCAAGATTGGGACAGGCCCTACGAGCAGTACTTC.

J is TRBJ1-1 and V is TRBV7-3; tentative D call: TRBD1 (5 bases). CDR1 SGHTA and CDR2 FQGTGA come from the germline V gene. V was pared by 1 base and J by 6 bases, with 12 bases between. This CDR3 is built from 14 residues. CDR3 DNA: TGTGCCAGCAGCTTAAGGACTACAGGCTCTGAAGCTTTCTTT. Translated: CASSLRTTGSEAFF.

This chain connects TRBV11-3 to TRBJ2-2; no reliable D call. V gave up 5 bases and J gave up 7 bases, with 11 bases separating them. Per the germline V gene, CDR1 is SGHNT and CDR2 is YENEEA. CDR3 length equals 13 residues. CDR3 DNA sequence: TGTGCCAGCAGCCCCGCATCGGTCGGGGAGCTGTTTTTT. As protein: CASSPASVGELFF.

The V and J genes are TRBV19 and TRBJ2-7; 12 nucleotides agree with TRBD2. Germline V gene lookup returns CDR1 LNHDA and CDR2 SQIVND (reference sequence). Trimming removed 5 bases from V and 5 bases from J; junction bases left unmatched: 10. This CDR3 has 16 residues. The CDR3: CASSPKTSGSENEQYF. The CDR3 DNA reads as TGTGCCAGTAGTCCAAAGACTAGCGGGAGTGAGAACGAGCAGTACTTC.

The chain is built from TRBV10-3 and TRBJ1-3, with D perhaps matching TRBD1 (5 bases). CDR1 and CDR2 from the germline V gene are ENHRY and SYGVKD. This CDR3 is 14 amino acids long. V dropped 8 bases and J dropped 0 bases, with 11 bases sitting between them. CDR3: CAILSTVSGNTIYF. CDR3 DNA: TGTGCCATCCTTTCGACAGTCTCTGGAAACACCATATATTTT.

The chain joins TRBV4-3 to TRBJ2-4; TRBD2 is a possible D gene (6 bases). Germline values: CDR1 LGHNA, CDR2 YSLEER. Trimming took 3 bases from V and 1 from J, leaving 10 bases between them. The CDR3 length is 15 residues. The CDR3 coding sequence is TGCGCCAGCAGCCATGGCGGGACCGCCAAAAACATTCAGTACTTC. This encodes CASSHGGTAKNIQYF.

This clone was detected a few times. This chain joins TRBV19 and TRBJ2-7; the D is unclear. The CDR3 contains 13 residues. Trimming took off 5 bases at V and 5 bases at J, with 13 bases between the two ends. From germline, CDR1 is LNHDA and CDR2 SQIVND (reference sequence). The CDR3 spells CASSAAHADEQYF. As DNA, the CDR3 is TGTGCCAGTAGTGCCGCCCACGCAGACGAGCAGTACTTC.

V gene TRBV19 combines with J gene TRBJ2-3; 7 nucleotides match TRBD2. The CDR3 totals 16 residues. CDR1 is LNHDA and CDR2 is SQIVND in the germline V gene (reference sequence). Germline trimming cut 3 bases from V and 6 bases from J; bases unmatched to any gene: 12. CDR3 residues: CASSIVSGVPYDTQYF. In DNA form, the CDR3 reads TGTGCCAGTAGTATTGTAAGCGGGGTGCCATATGATACGCAGTATTTT.

This clone was recorded a few times. The chain couples TRBV7-2 to TRBJ1-1; TRBD1 is a possible D gene (5 bases). Germline V gives CDR1 SGHTA, CDR2 FQGNSA. CDR3 length: 13 residues. V was trimmed by 3 bases and J by 10 bases, leaving 15 bases between them. CDR3 amino acids: CASSLAGSGGAFF. In DNA form, the CDR3 reads TGTGCCAGCAGCTTGGCAGGGTCGGGTGGAGCTTTCTTT.

The chain joins TRBV10-3 to TRBJ1-1; 7 bases align to TRBD1. V lost 7 bases to trimming and J lost 4 bases; unmatched junction nucleotides: 3. Germline CDR1 ENHRY, CDR2 SYGVKD. The CDR3 sequence is 12 residues long. The CDR3: CAIKRGLTEAFF. The DNA of the CDR3 is TGTGCCATCAAGAGGGGGCTCACTGAAGCTTTCTTT.

The chain uses TRBV7-3 and TRBJ2-4, with a possible D match to TRBD2 (6 bases). Per the germline V gene, CDR1 is SGHTA and CDR2 is FQGTGA. The V and J ends lost 5 bases and 6 bases respectively, with 14 bases between them. The CDR3 is made up of 14 amino acids. CDR3 DNA: TGTGCCAGCAGCCCCGGGGGAGGAGGAAACATTCAGTACTTC. Its protein is CASSPGGGGNIQYF. The full variable domain, with the rest looked up from reference TRBV7-3 and TRBJ2-4, is GAGVSQTPSNKVTEKGKYVELRCDPISGHTALYWYRQSLGQGPEFLIYFQGTGAADDSGLPNDRFFAVRPEGSVSTLKIQRTERGDSAVYLCASSPGGGGNIQYFGAGTRLSVL.

CDR3 in amino acids: CASSNEGEQFF. The DNA for the CDR3 is TGTGCCAGCAGCAACGAGGGTGAGCAGTTCTTC. The chain joins TRBV9 to TRBJ2-1, with D perhaps TRBD2 (5 bases). This CDR3 is built from 11 residues. V lost 4 bases and J 9 bases, leaving 8 bases between the germline ends. Looked up from germline, CDR1 is SGDLS and CDR2 is YYNGEE.

The genes are TRBV18 and TRBJ2-5; TRBD2 aligns across 14 bases. V dropped 3 bases and J dropped 5; count of bases not matched to a gene: 5. The CDR3 is made up of 16 amino acids. Germline loops: CDR1 KGHSH, CDR2 LQKENI. The CDR3 region is CASSPGLAGGGETQYF. In DNA form, the CDR3 reads TGTGCCAGCTCACCTGGACTAGCGGGAGGAGGGGAGACCCAGTACTTC. The whole variable domain, remainder taken from reference TRBV18 and TRBJ2-5, is NAGVMQNPRHLVRRRGQEARLRCSPMKGHSHVYWYRQLPEEGLKFMVYLQKENIIDESGMPKERFSAEFPKEGPSILRIQQVVRGDSAAYFCASSPGLAGGGETQYFGPGTRLLVL.

The J gene is TRBJ2-1, the V gene TRBV7-3; 7 bases map to TRBD2. Germline V lookup: CDR1 SGHTA, CDR2 FQGTGA. The CDR3 covers 14 residues. V was pared by 5 bases and J by 3 bases, with 4 bases of the junction left unmatched. CDR3 in amino acids: CASSHGTNYNEQFF. The CDR3 DNA reads as TGTGCCAGCAGCCACGGGACTAACTACAATGAGCAGTTCTTC.

J is TRBJ2-3 and V is TRBV10-3; possible D gene TRBD2, 5 bases. The CDR3 spans 14 residues. The V gene's germline CDR1 is ENHRY and CDR2 SYGVKD. The germline V and J ends were trimmed by 6 bases and 6 bases, with 16 bases remaining between them. Here the CDR3 reads CAIRTREREDTQYF. The CDR3 DNA sequence: TGTGCCATCAGGACCCGCGAGAGGGAGGATACGCAGTATTTT.

The chain recombines TRBV3-1 (or the pseudogene TRBV3-2) with TRBJ2-3; a possible D gene is TRBD2 (6 bases). This CDR3 region has 15 residues. Germline V gene lookup returns CDR1 LGHDT and CDR2 YNNKEL (reference sequence). Trimming removed 0 bases at V and 7 bases at J, with 14 bases between. Here the CDR3 reads CASSQDSSGGNTQYF. CDR3 nucleotide sequence: TGTGCCAGCAGCCAAGATAGTAGCGGAGGCAATACGCAGTATTTT.

The chain is built from TRBV10-3 and TRBJ2-3; D is unresolved. The V end lost 2 bases, the J end lost 3 bases, and 9 bases lay between the germline ends. CDR3 size: 14 residues. Germline V gene lookup returns CDR1 ENHRY and CDR2 SYGVKD. The CDR3 nucleotides read TGTGCCATCAGTGAGACAAAACATACAGATACGCAGTATTTT. This gives the protein CAISETKHTDTQYF.

This clone was counted only a few times. This chain joins TRBV5-1 and TRBJ2-1; D possibly corresponds to TRBD1 (7 bases). CDR1 is SGHRS and CDR2 is YFSETQ in the germline V gene. V was clipped by 4 bases and J by 8 bases, with 16 bases between them. This CDR3 has 14 residues. The CDR3 region has the DNA TGCGCCAGCAGCCCCTCAGACAGGGAGGATGAGCAGTTCTTC. It yields the protein CASSPSDREDEQFF.

This clone was recorded a few times. The V gene is TRBV5-4, the J gene TRBJ2-7, with TRBD1 matching 8 bases. Germline V lookup: CDR1 SGHNT, CDR2 YYREEE (reference sequence). Germline trimming cut 4 bases from V and 6 bases from J; bases unmatched to any gene: 6. This CDR3 is built from 13 residues. The CDR3 bases are TGTGCCAGCAGCGTGGACAGGGCGGCCGAGCAGTACTTC. Translation gives CASSVDRAAEQYF.

The rearrangement links TRBV9 to TRBJ2-7; 7 bases align to TRBD1. Germline V gene data show CDR1 as SGDLS and CDR2 as YYNGEE. J was trimmed by 5 bases and V by 4 bases; bases with no gene match: 12. The length of the CDR3 is 15 residues. In nucleotides, the CDR3 is TGTGCCAGCAGCCTTCTCCCTACAGGGGTGGACGAGCAGTACTTC. This gives the protein CASSLLPTGVDEQYF.

The V gene is TRBV14, the J gene TRBJ1-1, with D possibly matching TRBD1 (5 bases). Germline V gene sequence: CDR1 SGHDN, CDR2 FVKESK. The CDR3 contains 13 residues. The germline V and J ends were trimmed by 0 bases and 6 bases, with 8 bases remaining between them. DNA for the CDR3: TGTGCCAGCAGCCAAGACAGGGACTCTGAAGCTTTCTTT. Protein sequence: CASSQDRDSEAFF.

The rearrangement joins TRBV5-1 to TRBJ1-2, with D possibly TRBD1 on 5 matching bases. Trimming shortened V by 4 bases and J by 3 bases, and 13 bases separated the two germline ends. The length of the CDR3 is 14 residues. Per the germline V gene, CDR1 is SGHRS and CDR2 is YFSETQ. The CDR3 DNA reads TGCGCCAGCAGCGCGGACCGGGGGGACTATGGCTACACCTTC. Protein sequence: CASSADRGDYGYTF.